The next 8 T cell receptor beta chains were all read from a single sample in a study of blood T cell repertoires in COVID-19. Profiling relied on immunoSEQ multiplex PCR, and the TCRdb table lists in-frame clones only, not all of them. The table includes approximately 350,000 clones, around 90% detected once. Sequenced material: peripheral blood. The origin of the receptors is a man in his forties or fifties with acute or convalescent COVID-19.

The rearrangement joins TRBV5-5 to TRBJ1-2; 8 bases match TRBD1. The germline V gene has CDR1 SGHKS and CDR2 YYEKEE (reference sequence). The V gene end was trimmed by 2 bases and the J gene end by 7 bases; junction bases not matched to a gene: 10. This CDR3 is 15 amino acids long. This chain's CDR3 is CASSLISGGGGGYTF. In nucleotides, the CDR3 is TGTGCCAGCAGCTTAATTTCAGGGGGCGGAGGTGGCTACACCTTC.

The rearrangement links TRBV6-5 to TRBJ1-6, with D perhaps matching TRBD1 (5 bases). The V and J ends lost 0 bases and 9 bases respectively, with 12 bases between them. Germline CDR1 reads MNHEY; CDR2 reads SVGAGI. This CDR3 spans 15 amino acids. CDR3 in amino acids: CASSYSTARGSPLHF. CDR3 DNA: TGTGCCAGCAGTTACTCGACAGCTAGAGGTTCACCCCTCCACTTT.

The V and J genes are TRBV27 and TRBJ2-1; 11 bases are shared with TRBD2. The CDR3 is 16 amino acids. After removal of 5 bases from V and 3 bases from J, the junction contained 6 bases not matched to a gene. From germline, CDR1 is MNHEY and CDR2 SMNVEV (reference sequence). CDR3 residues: CASSKRLAGYYNEQFF. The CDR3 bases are TGTGCCAGCAGTAAAAGACTAGCGGGATACTACAATGAGCAGTTCTTC.

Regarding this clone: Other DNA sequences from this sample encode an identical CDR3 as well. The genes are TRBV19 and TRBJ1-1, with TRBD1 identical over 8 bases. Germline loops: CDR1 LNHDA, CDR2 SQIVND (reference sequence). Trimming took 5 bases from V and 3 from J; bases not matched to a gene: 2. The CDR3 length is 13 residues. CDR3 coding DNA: TGTGCCAGTAGTTCGACAGGGGACACTGAAGCTTTCTTT. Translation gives CASSSTGDTEAFF. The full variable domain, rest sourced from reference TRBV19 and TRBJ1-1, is DGGITQSPKYLFRKEGQNVTLSCEQNLNHDAMYWYRQDPGQGLRLIYYSQIVNDFQKGDIAEGYSVSREKKESFPLTVTSAQKNPTAFYLCASSSTGDTEAFFGQGTRLTVV.

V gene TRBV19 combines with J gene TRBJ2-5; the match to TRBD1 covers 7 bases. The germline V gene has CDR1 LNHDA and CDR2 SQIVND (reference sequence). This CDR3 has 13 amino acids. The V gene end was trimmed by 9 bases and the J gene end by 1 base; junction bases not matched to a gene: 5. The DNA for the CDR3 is TGTGCCAGCACCGGGACAGTCCAAGAGACCCAGTACTTC. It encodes CASTGTVQETQYF.

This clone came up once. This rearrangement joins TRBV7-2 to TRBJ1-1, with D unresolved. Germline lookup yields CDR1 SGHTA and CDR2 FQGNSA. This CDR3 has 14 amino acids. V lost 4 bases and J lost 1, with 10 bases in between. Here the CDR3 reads CASSWATENTEAFF. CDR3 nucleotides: TGTGCCAGCAGCTGGGCCACGGAGAACACTGAAGCTTTCTTT.

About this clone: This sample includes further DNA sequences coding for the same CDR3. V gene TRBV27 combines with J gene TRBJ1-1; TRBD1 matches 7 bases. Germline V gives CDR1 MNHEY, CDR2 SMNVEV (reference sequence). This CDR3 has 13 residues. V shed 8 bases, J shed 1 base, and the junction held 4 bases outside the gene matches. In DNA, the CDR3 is TGTGCCAGCTCCTGGACAGGGAACACTGAAGCTTTCTTT. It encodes CASSWTGNTEAFF.

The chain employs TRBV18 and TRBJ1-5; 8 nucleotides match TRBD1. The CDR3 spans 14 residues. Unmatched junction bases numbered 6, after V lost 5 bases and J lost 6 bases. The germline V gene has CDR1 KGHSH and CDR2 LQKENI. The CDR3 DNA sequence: TGTGCCAGCTCAGACAGGGGCGCGGGTCAGCCCCAGCATTTT. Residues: CASSDRGAGQPQHF.